The following is a T cell receptor (beta chain) sequence with its context. Germline-derived CDR1 and CDR2 are MNHEY and SMNVEV (reference sequence). V was cut by 6 bases and J by 4 bases, with 7 bases left in between. The CDR3 extends over 12 amino acids. DNA at about 190 ng, some 31,000 T cell genomes, went into sorted-subset replicate PCRs. The table came from immunoSEQ multiplex PCR; TCRdb's copy has only in-frame clones and leaves some out. The sample records millions of clones, 85% to 95% being singletons. These data originate in a study of shared clonotypes between healthy human individuals. The sequenced material came from naive CD4+ T cells sorted from blood. Subset of the sample: CD45RA+ positively selected. The receptor's source is a man younger than 35 in good health. The J gene is TRBJ2-1, the V gene TRBV27; D may be TRBD1 (5 bases). CDR3: CASSHRYNEQFF. As DNA, the CDR3 is TGTGCCAGCAGCCACAGGTACAATGAGCAGTTCTTC.